The TCR beta chain under discussion was sequenced for a study of T cell responses to AZD1222 COVID-19 vaccine. Study-level findings and limits: Repertoires were sampled only after the peak T cell response.

The CDR3 consists of 14 residues. Germline V lookup: CDR1 LNHDA, CDR2 SQIVND (reference sequence). With 1 base removed from V and 4 bases from J, the gap between germline ends came to 10 bases. For this clone: Its antigen remains unidentified.

Repertoires were generated with immunoSEQ multiplex PCR, while TCRdb's copy carries only in-frame clones and drops some. The repertoire holds about 260,000 clones, approximately 95% seen once, with 0.5% to 0.7% in the top ten. The V and J genes are TRBV19 and TRBJ1-1, with D maybe TRBD1 (5 bases). Sequenced here: peripheral blood, sampled on day 0 of AZD1222 vaccination. The sequence derives from an adult in good health. The CDR3 DNA reads as TGTGCCAGTAGTATAGCAGGGATCGGCACTGAAGCTTTCTTT. Amino acid sequence: CASSIAGIGTEAFF. Full variable domain (rest looked up from reference TRBV19 and TRBJ1-1): DGGITQSPKYLFRKEGQNVTLSCEQNLNHDAMYWYRQDPGQGLRLIYYSQIVNDFQKGDIAEGYSVSREKKESFPLTVTSAQKNPTAFYLCASSIAGIGTEAFFGQGTRLTVV.